The following is a TCR beta chain sequence with its context. This clone is categorized as medium-sized (0.01 to 0.1%). It lacks a known antigen. Base qualities were left out, and no much larger clone turns up one base away. The record originates from a study of T cell changes during pregnancy in multiple sclerosis (dated by TCRdb to the late 2010s). In terms of the full investigation: The study examined how the T cell repertoire changed over the course of pregnancy in women with multiple sclerosis.

The library was made by the immunoSEQ multiplex PCR assay. The table comes from immuneACCESS by way of TCRdb, which keeps in-frame sequences with V and J called. Part of the clones is missing from these tables; in studies checked, under half for an unresolved V gene and the rest for unknown reasons. This sample gives about 44,000 clones in total; just under 95% of them show up just once. Approximately 0.62% of the sample lies in the top ten. The CDR3 runs 14 amino acids, cysteine and phenylalanine included. This entry keeps only the CDR3 DNA: 42 bases, framed from base 1. From a lookup of the germline V gene (reference sequence), CDR1 and CDR2 are SGHNT and YYREEE. V is reduced by 1 base and J by 0 bases, leaving a spacing of 6 bases between them.

The origin of this receptor is a female donor with multiple sclerosis, enrolled in a pregnancy study. The specimen was CD4+ T cells from peripheral blood mononuclear cells, collected in the first trimester of pregnancy. The chain is encoded by TRBV5-4 joined to TRBJ2-3; TRBD2 is a weak D gene call, 5 bases matching. The CDR3 amino acid sequence is: CASSLQRSTDTQYF. The nucleotide sequence is TGTGCCAGCAGCTTGCAGCGGAGCACAGATACGCAGTATTTT.